A selection of T cell receptor beta chains follows, all from one sample in a study of OX40 agonist ivuxolimab in advanced cancers. The assay was immunoSEQ multiplex PCR, and TCRdb's table has in-frame clones only and misses some. The sample has roughly 63,000 clones, approximately 89% seen once. Sequencing used CD4+ or CD8+ T cells sorted from blood, obtained in a trial of the OX40 agonist ivuxolimab. All receptors come from an adult with an advanced solid tumor such as melanoma, head and neck, liver or kidney cancer. Each CDR3 is given with its conserved first and last residue. The D gene is left open where the match is weak. Part of the rows lack a size; the others show once, few, many or a class for expanded clones.

cdr3_nt: TGTGCCAGCAGCTTAGAGGCTAGCGGGCCCTACAATGAGCAGTTCTTC
cdr3_aa: CASSLEASGPYNEQFF
d_call: TRBD2
v_call: TRBV11-3
j_call: TRBJ2-1
cdr3_length: 16
clone_size: NA

cdr3_nt: TGTGCCTGGAGTGTAACCAGGGAAAACAACTATGGCTACACCTTC
cdr3_aa: CAWSVTRENNYGYTF
d_call: NA
v_call: TRBV30
j_call: TRBJ1-2
cdr3_length: 15
clone_size: few

cdr3_nt: TGTGCCAGCAGCTTGTGGGGGACATTCTCCTACGAGCAGTACTTC
cdr3_aa: CASSLWGTFSYEQYF
d_call: NA
v_call: TRBV5-8
j_call: TRBJ2-7
cdr3_length: 15
clone_size: few

cdr3_nt: TGTGCCAGCAGTTTATTTATGAGGGATACGCAGTATTTT
cdr3_aa: CASSLFMRDTQYF
d_call: NA
v_call: TRBV27
j_call: TRBJ2-3
cdr3_length: 13
clone_size: NA

cdr3_nt: TGTGCCAGCAGCCCGAGGGGTGCGGGAGCTAACGAGCAGTACTTC
cdr3_aa: CASSPRGAGANEQYF
d_call: TRBD2
v_call: TRBV9
j_call: TRBJ2-7
cdr3_length: 15
clone_size: NA

cdr3_nt: TGCAGCGTTGAAGTAAGCTGGGGGAGGGAGCAGTTCTTC
cdr3_aa: CSVEVSWGREQFF
d_call: NA
v_call: TRBV29-1
j_call: TRBJ2-1
cdr3_length: 13
clone_size: NA

cdr3_nt: TGTGCCAGCAGCTTAGGGCCCCGAGCGGATGAGCAGTTCTTC
cdr3_aa: CASSLGPRADEQFF
d_call: NA
v_call: TRBV7-9
j_call: TRBJ2-1
cdr3_length: 14
clone_size: NA

cdr3_nt: TGCACCAGCAGGTCGGGAGAGAGAACCTACGAGCAGTACTTC
cdr3_aa: CTSRSGERTYEQYF
d_call: NA
v_call: TRBV1
j_call: TRBJ2-7
cdr3_length: 14
clone_size: NA

cdr3_nt: TGTGCCAGCAGTCCCGGGACGGTCTACGAGCAGTACTTC
cdr3_aa: CASSPGTVYEQYF
d_call: NA
v_call: TRBV27
j_call: TRBJ2-7
cdr3_length: 13
clone_size: NA

cdr3_nt: TGTGCCAGCAGCGTAGTGGGGGGCCGGGGAGATACGCAGTATTTT
cdr3_aa: CASSVVGGRGDTQYF
d_call: NA
v_call: TRBV9
j_call: TRBJ2-3
cdr3_length: 15
clone_size: NA

cdr3_nt: TGTGCCAGCAGCCACAACCAAGAGACCCAGTACTTC
cdr3_aa: CASSHNQETQYF
d_call: NA
v_call: TRBV4-2
j_call: TRBJ2-5
cdr3_length: 12
clone_size: NA

cdr3_nt: TGTGCCAGCAGTTACCAAAGAGGGCCGTTTACCGGGGAGCTGTTTTTT
cdr3_aa: CASSYQRGPFTGELFF
d_call: NA
v_call: TRBV6-5
j_call: TRBJ2-2
cdr3_length: 16
clone_size: NA

cdr3_nt: TGCGCCAGCAGGGTTGGACTAGCGGGTCCCCGATCCTACGAGCAGTACTTC
cdr3_aa: CASRVGLAGPRSYEQYF
d_call: TRBD2
v_call: TRBV5-1
j_call: TRBJ2-7
cdr3_length: 17
clone_size: NA

cdr3_nt: TGTGCCAGCAGCGCATCTTACAATGAGCAGTTCTTC
cdr3_aa: CASSASYNEQFF
d_call: NA
v_call: TRBV9
j_call: TRBJ2-1
cdr3_length: 12
clone_size: NA

cdr3_nt: TGTGCCAGCAGTTACTCGAACAGCTACGAGACCCAGTACTTC
cdr3_aa: CASSYSNSYETQYF
d_call: NA
v_call: TRBV6-5
j_call: TRBJ2-5
cdr3_length: 14
clone_size: NA

cdr3_nt: TGTGCCAGCAGCTTACCTGACGATAACACTGAAGCTTTCTTT
cdr3_aa: CASSLPDDNTEAFF
d_call: NA
v_call: TRBV7-9
j_call: TRBJ1-1
cdr3_length: 14
clone_size: once

cdr3_nt: TGTGCCAGCAGCCCCCGGCAAGACCGTCCTTCCTACGAGCAGTACTTC
cdr3_aa: CASSPRQDRPSYEQYF
d_call: NA
v_call: TRBV7-9
j_call: TRBJ2-7
cdr3_length: 16
clone_size: NA

cdr3_nt: TGTGCCAGCAGCTCCCCGCGCGGGACTAGCGGGAGAGTAGCAGATACGCAGTATTTT
cdr3_aa: CASSSPRGTSGRVADTQYF
d_call: TRBD2
v_call: TRBV11-2
j_call: TRBJ2-3
cdr3_length: 19
clone_size: NA

cdr3_nt: TGTGCCAGCAGCTCTAGCCGCCAGGGGGCAGAGGGCTACACCTTC
cdr3_aa: CASSSSRQGAEGYTF
d_call: TRBD1
v_call: TRBV7-8
j_call: TRBJ1-2
cdr3_length: 15
clone_size: NA

cdr3_nt: TGTGCCAGCAGCCAAGAAAGTCCGAGTGTAGGCCTGGAAAAACTGTTTTTT
cdr3_aa: CASSQESPSVGLEKLFF
d_call: NA
v_call: TRBV4-2
j_call: TRBJ1-4
cdr3_length: 17
clone_size: NA

cdr3_nt: TGTGCCAGTAATTACGGACAGGGTAGCAATCAGCCCCAGCATTTT
cdr3_aa: CASNYGQGSNQPQHF
d_call: TRBD1
v_call: TRBV19
j_call: TRBJ1-5
cdr3_length: 15
clone_size: NA

cdr3_nt: TGTGCCTGGGATTCCGGGACAGGGATCCCAACTAATGAAAAACTGTTTTTT
cdr3_aa: CAWDSGTGIPTNEKLFF
d_call: TRBD1
v_call: TRBV30
j_call: TRBJ1-4
cdr3_length: 17
clone_size: NA

cdr3_nt: TGCGCCAGCAGCTTGGGTACAGGCCCTTCCTACAATGAGCAGTTCTTC
cdr3_aa: CASSLGTGPSYNEQFF
d_call: NA
v_call: TRBV5-1
j_call: TRBJ2-1
cdr3_length: 16
clone_size: NA

cdr3_nt: TGTGCCAGCAGCTTTTCGTCTAGTGTTAGTGAGCAGTTCTTC
cdr3_aa: CASSFSSSVSEQFF
d_call: NA
v_call: TRBV7-3
j_call: TRBJ2-1
cdr3_length: 14
clone_size: NA

cdr3_nt: TGTGCCAGCAGTTTCCGCGGAGCCAAGTACTACGAGCAGTACTTC
cdr3_aa: CASSFRGAKYYEQYF
d_call: NA
v_call: TRBV27
j_call: TRBJ2-7
cdr3_length: 15
clone_size: NA

cdr3_nt: TGTGCCAGCAGCGACCCCTACGAGCAGTACTTC
cdr3_aa: CASSDPYEQYF
d_call: NA
v_call: TRBV5-4
j_call: TRBJ2-7
cdr3_length: 11
clone_size: NA

cdr3_nt: TGCGCCAGCAGCTTGGGTTGGGGATGGAACACTGAAGCTTTCTTT
cdr3_aa: CASSLGWGWNTEAFF
d_call: NA
v_call: TRBV5-1
j_call: TRBJ1-1
cdr3_length: 15
clone_size: NA

cdr3_nt: TGTGCCACCAGCCTAGAGGGGTGGCGGGGGGGCTTTACCTACAATGAGCAGTTCTTC
cdr3_aa: CATSLEGWRGGFTYNEQFF
d_call: TRBD2
v_call: TRBV15
j_call: TRBJ2-1
cdr3_length: 19
clone_size: NA

cdr3_nt: TGTGCCAGCAGCCCCCCCCTGGTAGAGACCCAGTACTTC
cdr3_aa: CASSPPLVETQYF
d_call: NA
v_call: TRBV11-2
j_call: TRBJ2-5
cdr3_length: 13
clone_size: NA

cdr3_nt: TGTGCCAGCAGCTTTGGCACAGGGGGGACAACAGATACGCAGTATTTT
cdr3_aa: CASSFGTGGTTDTQYF
d_call: TRBD1
v_call: TRBV7-3
j_call: TRBJ2-3
cdr3_length: 16
clone_size: once

cdr3_nt: TGTGCCAGCAGCTTATTTCCAGTGACCTACAATGAGCAGTTCTTC
cdr3_aa: CASSLFPVTYNEQFF
d_call: NA
v_call: TRBV7-9
j_call: TRBJ2-1
cdr3_length: 15
clone_size: NA

cdr3_nt: TGTGCCATCAGTGAGGGGACAGATACGCAGTATTTT
cdr3_aa: CAISEGTDTQYF
d_call: NA
v_call: TRBV10-3
j_call: TRBJ2-3
cdr3_length: 12
clone_size: NA

cdr3_nt: TGCAGCGTTGGGGGCCCGGAGAGCAATGAGCAGTTCTTC
cdr3_aa: CSVGGPESNEQFF
d_call: NA
v_call: TRBV29-1
j_call: TRBJ2-1
cdr3_length: 13
clone_size: NA